A single TCR beta chain is shown here with its context. Antigen specificity is unknown. Looked up from germline, CDR1 is ENHRY and CDR2 is SYGVKD. The ends were cut back, 0 bases at V and 2 bases at J, with 11 bases in the middle. The length of the CDR3 is 15 residues. TCR beta VDJ and CDR3 were profiled, and genomic DNA was the template. TCRdb passed the reads through MiXCR, listing each CDR3 protein once. The sample has under 350,000 distinct CDR3 sequences, 56% seen once. Sequencing was done on patients that had shown CD8+CD57+ cell expansion by flow cytometry. Every patient was diagnosed with severe acquired aplastic anemia. Patients were therapy-naive when their blood was sampled. This sample is drawn from a study of CD8+CD57+ T cells in acquired aplastic anemia. Broader study findings: Sharing between patients and controls was observed for around 30 CD8+ CDR3 sequences.

The chain uses TRBV10-3 and TRBJ2-7; D not resolved. Material for sequencing was sorted CD4+, CD8+, or CD8+CD57+ T cells (not recorded which) from PBMCs. The clonotype originates from a human donor with aplastic anemia. The CDR3 DNA follows: TGTGCCATCAGTGAGTCGTTGGGTGCAACCTACGAGCAGTACTTC. Protein sequence: CAISESLGATYEQYF.